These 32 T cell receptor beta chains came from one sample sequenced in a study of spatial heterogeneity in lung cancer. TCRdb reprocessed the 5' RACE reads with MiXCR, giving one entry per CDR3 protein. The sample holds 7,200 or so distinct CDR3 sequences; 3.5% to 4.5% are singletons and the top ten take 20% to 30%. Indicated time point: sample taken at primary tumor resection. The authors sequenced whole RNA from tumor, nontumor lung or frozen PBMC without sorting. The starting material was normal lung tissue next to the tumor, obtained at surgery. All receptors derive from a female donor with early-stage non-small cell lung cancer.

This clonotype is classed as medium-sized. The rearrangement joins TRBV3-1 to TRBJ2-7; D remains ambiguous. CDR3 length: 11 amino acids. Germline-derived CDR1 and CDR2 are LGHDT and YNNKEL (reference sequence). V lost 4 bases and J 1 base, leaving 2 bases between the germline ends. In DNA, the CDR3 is TGTGCCAGCAGCCGATCCTACGAGCAGTACTTC. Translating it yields CASSRSYEQYF.

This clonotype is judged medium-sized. The CDR3 DNA reads as TGTGCCAGCAGTTTAGAGGCGGATAGCAATCAGCCCCAGCATTTT. Translating gives CASSLEADSNQPQHF. This chain joins TRBV12-3 or TRBV12-4 and TRBJ1-5; D ambiguous. This CDR3 contains 15 residues. The V end was cut by 1 base, the J end by 0 bases, with 7 bases between.

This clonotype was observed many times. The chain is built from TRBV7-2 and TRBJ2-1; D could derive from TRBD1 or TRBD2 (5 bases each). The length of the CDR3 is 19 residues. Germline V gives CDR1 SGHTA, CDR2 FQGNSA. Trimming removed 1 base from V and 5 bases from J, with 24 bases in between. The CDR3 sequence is CASSLDRPPLDGTDNEQFF. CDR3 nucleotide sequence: TGTGCCAGCAGCTTAGACAGGCCCCCCTTGGACGGGACGGACAATGAGCAGTTCTTC. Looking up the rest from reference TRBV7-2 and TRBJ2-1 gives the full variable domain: GAGVSQSPSNKVTEKGKDVELRCDPISGHTALYWYRQSLGQGLEFLIYFQGNSAPDKSGLPSDRFSAERTGGSVSTLTIQRTQQEDSAVYLCASSLDRPPLDGTDNEQFFGPGTRLTVL.

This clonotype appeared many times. CDR3: CASSETQIWGYEQYF. In DNA form, the CDR3 reads TGTGCCAGCAGTGAAACGCAGATCTGGGGGTACGAGCAGTACTTC. The chain is built from TRBV2 and TRBJ2-7; D is possibly TRBD1 or TRBD2 (5 bases each). The CDR3 loop spans 15 amino acids. Germline V CDR1 and CDR2: SNHLY, FYNNEI. V lost 2 bases to trimming and J lost 4 bases, with 15 bases between them.

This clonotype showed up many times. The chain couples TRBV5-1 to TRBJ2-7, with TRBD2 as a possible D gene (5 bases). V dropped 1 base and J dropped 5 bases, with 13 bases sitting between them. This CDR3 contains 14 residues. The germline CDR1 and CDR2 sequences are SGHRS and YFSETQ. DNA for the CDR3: TGCGCCAGCAGCTTGCGGACGCGAGCGGACGAGCAGTACTTC. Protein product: CASSLRTRADEQYF.

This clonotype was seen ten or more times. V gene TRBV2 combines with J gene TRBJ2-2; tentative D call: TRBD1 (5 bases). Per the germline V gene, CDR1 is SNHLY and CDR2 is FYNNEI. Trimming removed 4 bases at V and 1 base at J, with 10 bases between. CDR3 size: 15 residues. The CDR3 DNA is TGTGCCAGCAGTGTGCAGGGCGGGAACACCGGGGAGCTGTTTTTT. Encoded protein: CASSVQGGNTGELFF. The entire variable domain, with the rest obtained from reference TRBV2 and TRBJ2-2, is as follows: EPEVTQTPSHQVTQMGQEVILRCVPISNHLYFYWYRQILGQKVEFLVSFYNNEISEKSEIFDDQFSVERPDGSNFTLKIRSTKLEDSAMYFCASSVQGGNTGELFFGEGSRLTVL.

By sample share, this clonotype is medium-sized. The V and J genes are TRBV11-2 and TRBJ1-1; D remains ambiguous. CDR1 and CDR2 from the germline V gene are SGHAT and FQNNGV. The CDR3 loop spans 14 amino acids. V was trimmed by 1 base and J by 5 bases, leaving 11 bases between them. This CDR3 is CASSLGVGPTEAFF. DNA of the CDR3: TGTGCCAGCAGCTTAGGTGTAGGGCCAACTGAAGCTTTCTTT.

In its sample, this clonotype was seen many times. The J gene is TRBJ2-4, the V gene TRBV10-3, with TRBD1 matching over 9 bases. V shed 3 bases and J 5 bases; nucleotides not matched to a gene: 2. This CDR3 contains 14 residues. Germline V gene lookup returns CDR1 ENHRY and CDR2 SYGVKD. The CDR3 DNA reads TGTGCCATCAGTGATCGGGACAGGGAAAACATTCAGTACTTC. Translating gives CAISDRDRENIQYF.

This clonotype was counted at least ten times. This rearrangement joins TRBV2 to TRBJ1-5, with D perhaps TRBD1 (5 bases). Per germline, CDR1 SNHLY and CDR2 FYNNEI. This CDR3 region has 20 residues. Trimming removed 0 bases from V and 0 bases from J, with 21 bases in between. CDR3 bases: TGTGCCAGCAGTGAAGCGATGACATGGGGGGACCTTTATAGCAATCAGCCCCAGCATTTT. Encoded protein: CASSEAMTWGDLYSNQPQHF. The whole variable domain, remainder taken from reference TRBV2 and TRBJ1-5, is EPEVTQTPSHQVTQMGQEVILRCVPISNHLYFYWYRQILGQKVEFLVSFYNNEISEKSEIFDDQFSVERPDGSNFTLKIRSTKLEDSAMYFCASSEAMTWGDLYSNQPQHFGDGTRLSIL.

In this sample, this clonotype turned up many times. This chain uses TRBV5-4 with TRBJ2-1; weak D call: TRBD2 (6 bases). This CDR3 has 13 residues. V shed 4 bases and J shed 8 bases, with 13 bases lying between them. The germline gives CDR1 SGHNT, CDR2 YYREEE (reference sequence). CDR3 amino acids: CASSPRGEDEQFF. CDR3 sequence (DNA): TGTGCCAGCAGCCCCCGAGGGGAGGATGAGCAGTTCTTC.

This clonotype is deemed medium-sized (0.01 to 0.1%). CDR3 coding DNA: TGTGCCAGCAGCTCGGGGGCAGGGAACAGCTATGGCTACACCTTC. It codes for CASSSGAGNSYGYTF. The chain employs TRBV28 and TRBJ1-2, with D maybe TRBD1 (6 bases). V lost 6 bases, J lost 4 bases, and 18 bases lay in between. CDR1 is MDHEN, CDR2 SYDVKM, per germline. The length of the CDR3 is 15 residues.

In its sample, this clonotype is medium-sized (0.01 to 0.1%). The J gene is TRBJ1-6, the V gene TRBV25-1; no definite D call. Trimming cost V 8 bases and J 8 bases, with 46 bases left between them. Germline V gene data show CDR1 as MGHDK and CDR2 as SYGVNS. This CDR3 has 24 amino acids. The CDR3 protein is CASYYSGRTIHPLVVTSDDSPLHF. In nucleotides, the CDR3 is TGTGCCAGCTACTACAGCGGAAGGACGATTCACCCCCTCGTGGTTACCTCGGACGATTCACCCCTCCACTTT.

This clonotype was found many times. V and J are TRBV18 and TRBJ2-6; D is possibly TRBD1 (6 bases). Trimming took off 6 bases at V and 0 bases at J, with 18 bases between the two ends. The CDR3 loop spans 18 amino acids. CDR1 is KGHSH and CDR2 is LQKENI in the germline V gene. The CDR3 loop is CASSSISGASSGANVLTF. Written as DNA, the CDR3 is TGTGCCAGCTCCTCTATTTCAGGGGCATCCTCTGGGGCCAACGTCCTGACTTTC. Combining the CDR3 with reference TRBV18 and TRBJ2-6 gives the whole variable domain NAGVMQNPRHLVRRRGQEARLRCSPMKGHSHVYWYRQLPEEGLKFMVYLQKENIIDESGMPKERFSAEFPKEGPSILRIQQVVRGDSAAYFCASSSISGASSGANVLTFGAGSRLTVL.

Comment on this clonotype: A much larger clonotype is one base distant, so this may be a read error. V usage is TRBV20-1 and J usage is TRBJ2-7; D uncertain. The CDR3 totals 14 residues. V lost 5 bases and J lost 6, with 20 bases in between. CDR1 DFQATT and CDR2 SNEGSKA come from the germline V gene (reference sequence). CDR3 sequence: CSAPTPSYAFEQYF. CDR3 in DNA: TGCAGTGCTCCTACTCCCTCCTACGCCTTCGAGCAGTACTTC.

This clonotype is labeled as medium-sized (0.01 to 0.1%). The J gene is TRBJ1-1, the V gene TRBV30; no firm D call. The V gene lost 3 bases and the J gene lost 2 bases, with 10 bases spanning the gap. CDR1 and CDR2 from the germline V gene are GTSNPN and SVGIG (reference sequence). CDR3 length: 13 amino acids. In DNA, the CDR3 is TGTGCCTGGAGGAGCAGTATCAACACTGAAGCTTTCTTT. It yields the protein CAWRSSINTEAFF. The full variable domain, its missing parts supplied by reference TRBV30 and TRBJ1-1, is SQTIHQWPATLVQPVGSPLSLECTVEGTSNPNLYWYRQAAGRGLQLLFYSVGIGQISSEVPQNLSASRPQDRQFILSSKKLLLSDSGFYLCAWRSSINTEAFFGQGTRLTVV.

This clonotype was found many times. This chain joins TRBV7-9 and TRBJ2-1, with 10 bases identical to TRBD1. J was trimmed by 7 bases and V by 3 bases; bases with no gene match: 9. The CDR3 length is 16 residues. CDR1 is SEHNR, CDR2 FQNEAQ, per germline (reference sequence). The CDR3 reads CASSFRGTGASNEQFF. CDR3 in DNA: TGTGCCAGCAGCTTCCGAGGGACAGGGGCATCGAATGAGCAGTTCTTC.

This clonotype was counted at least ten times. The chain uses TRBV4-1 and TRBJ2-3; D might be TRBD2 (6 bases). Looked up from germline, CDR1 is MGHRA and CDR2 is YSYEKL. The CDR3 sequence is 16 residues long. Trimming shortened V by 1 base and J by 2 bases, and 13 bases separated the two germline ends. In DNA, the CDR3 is TGCGCCAGCAGCCAAGTCGGCGGGGCCATCACAGATACGCAGTATTTT. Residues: CASSQVGGAITDTQYF.

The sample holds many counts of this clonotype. DNA of the CDR3: TGTGCCAGCAGCATAACCTCCGGGACTAGCGGGGGGGCAGATACGCAGTATTTT. Translation gives CASSITSGTSGGADTQYF. The V call is TRBV7-8, the J call TRBJ2-3; 16 nucleotides match TRBD2. This CDR3 comprises 18 residues. Unmatched junction bases numbered 9, after V lost 5 bases and J lost 4 bases. Germline V CDR1 and CDR2: SGHVS, FQNEAQ.

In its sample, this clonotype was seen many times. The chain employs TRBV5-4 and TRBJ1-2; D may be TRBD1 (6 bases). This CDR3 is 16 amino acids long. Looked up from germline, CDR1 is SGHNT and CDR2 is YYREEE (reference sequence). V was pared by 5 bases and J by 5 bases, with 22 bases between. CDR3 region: CASRPSNREGGYGYTF. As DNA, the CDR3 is TGTGCCAGCAGACCCTCCAACAGGGAGGGTGGGTATGGCTACACCTTC.

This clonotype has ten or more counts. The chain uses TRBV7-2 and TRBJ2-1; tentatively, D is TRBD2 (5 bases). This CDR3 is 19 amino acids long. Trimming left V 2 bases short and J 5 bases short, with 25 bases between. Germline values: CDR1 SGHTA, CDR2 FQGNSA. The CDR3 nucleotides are TGTGCCAGCAGCTTATACGTGAGGGCCTCGTCTTCCCTAAACAATGAGCAGTTCTTC. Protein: CASSLYVRASSSLNNEQFF.

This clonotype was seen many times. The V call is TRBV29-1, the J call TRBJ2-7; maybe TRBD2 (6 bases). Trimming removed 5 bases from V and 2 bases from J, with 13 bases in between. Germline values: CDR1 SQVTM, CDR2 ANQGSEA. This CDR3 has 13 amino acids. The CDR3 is CSVSSGRAYEQYF. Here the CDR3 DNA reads TGCAGCGTTTCCAGCGGGCGTGCCTACGAGCAGTACTTC.

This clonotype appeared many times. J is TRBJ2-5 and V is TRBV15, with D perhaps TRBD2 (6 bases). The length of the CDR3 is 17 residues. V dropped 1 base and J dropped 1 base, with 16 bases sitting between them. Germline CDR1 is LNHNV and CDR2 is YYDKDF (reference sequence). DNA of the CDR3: TGTGCCACCAGCAGAGGTCCAGTCCGGGGGAGCCAAGAGACCCAGTACTTC. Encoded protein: CATSRGPVRGSQETQYF.

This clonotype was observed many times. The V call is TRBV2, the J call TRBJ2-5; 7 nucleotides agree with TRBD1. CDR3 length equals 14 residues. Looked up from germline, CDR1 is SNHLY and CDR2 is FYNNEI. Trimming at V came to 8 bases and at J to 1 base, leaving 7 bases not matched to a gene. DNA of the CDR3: TGTGCCAGCGCCATCCGGGACAGCCAAGAGACCCAGTACTTC. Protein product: CASAIRDSQETQYF. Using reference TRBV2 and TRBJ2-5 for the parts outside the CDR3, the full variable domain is EPEVTQTPSHQVTQMGQEVILRCVPISNHLYFYWYRQILGQKVEFLVSFYNNEISEKSEIFDDQFSVERPDGSNFTLKIRSTKLEDSAMYFCASAIRDSQETQYFGPGTRLLVL.

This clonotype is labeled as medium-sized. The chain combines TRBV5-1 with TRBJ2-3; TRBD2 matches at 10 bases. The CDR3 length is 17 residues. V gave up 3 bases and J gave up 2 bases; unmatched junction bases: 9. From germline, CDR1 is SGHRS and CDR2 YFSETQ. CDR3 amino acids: CASSWPIAGGSTDTQYF. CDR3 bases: TGCGCCAGCAGCTGGCCCATAGCGGGGGGCTCCACAGATACGCAGTATTTT.

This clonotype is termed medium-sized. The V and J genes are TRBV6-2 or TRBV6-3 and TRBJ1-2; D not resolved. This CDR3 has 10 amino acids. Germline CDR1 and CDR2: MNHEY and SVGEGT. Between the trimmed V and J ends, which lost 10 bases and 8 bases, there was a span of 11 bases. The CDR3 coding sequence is TGTGCCACCCTCCCAGGCGGCTACACCTTC. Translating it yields CATLPGGYTF.

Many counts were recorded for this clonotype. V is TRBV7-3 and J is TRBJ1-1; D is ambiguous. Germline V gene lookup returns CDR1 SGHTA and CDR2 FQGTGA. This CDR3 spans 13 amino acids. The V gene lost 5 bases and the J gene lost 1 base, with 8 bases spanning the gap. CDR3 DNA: TGTGCCAGCAGCCAAGACGGGAACACTGAAGCTTTCTTT. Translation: CASSQDGNTEAFF.

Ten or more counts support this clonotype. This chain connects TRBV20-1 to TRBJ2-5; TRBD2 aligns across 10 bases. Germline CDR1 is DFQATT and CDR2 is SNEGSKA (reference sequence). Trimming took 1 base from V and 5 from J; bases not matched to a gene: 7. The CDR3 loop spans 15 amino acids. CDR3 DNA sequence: TGCAGTGCTAGAGGAGAGCGGGGGGGCAAGGAGACCCAGTACTTC. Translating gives CSARGERGGKETQYF.

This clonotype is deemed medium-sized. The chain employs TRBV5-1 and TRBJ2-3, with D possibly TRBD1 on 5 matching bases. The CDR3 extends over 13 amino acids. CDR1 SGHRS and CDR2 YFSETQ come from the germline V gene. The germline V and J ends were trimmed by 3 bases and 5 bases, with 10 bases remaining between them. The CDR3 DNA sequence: TGCGCCAGCAGCTCCCTACAGGAAGATACGCAGTATTTT. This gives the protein CASSSLQEDTQYF.

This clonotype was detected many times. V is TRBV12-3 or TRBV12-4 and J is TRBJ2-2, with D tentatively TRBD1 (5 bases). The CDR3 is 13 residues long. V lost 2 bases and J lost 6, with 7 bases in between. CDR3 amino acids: CASSLQGAGELFF. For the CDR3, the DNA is TGTGCCAGCAGTTTACAGGGCGCCGGGGAGCTGTTTTTT.

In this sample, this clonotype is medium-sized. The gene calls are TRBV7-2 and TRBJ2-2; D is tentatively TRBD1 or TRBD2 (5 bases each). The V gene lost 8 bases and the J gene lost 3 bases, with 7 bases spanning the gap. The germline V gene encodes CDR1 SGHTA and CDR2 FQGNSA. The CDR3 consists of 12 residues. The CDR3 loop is CASGTHTGELFF. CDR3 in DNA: TGTGCCAGCGGGACGCACACCGGGGAGCTGTTTTTT.

CDR3 nucleotides: TGCGCCAGCAGCCCCCCGGGGTTACCCTACGAGCAGTACTTC. Residues: CASSPPGLPYEQYF. The chain links TRBV5-1 to TRBJ2-7; tentative D call: TRBD2 (5 bases). CDR1 and CDR2 (germline): SGHRS, YFSETQ. The length of the CDR3 is 14 residues. The V end was cut by 4 bases, the J end by 2 bases, with 13 bases between.

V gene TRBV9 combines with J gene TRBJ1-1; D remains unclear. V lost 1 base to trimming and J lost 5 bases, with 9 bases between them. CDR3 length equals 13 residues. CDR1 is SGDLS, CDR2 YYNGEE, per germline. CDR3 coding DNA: TGTGCCAGCAGCGTAACGGAAGGGACTGAAGCTTTCTTT. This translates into CASSVTEGTEAFF.